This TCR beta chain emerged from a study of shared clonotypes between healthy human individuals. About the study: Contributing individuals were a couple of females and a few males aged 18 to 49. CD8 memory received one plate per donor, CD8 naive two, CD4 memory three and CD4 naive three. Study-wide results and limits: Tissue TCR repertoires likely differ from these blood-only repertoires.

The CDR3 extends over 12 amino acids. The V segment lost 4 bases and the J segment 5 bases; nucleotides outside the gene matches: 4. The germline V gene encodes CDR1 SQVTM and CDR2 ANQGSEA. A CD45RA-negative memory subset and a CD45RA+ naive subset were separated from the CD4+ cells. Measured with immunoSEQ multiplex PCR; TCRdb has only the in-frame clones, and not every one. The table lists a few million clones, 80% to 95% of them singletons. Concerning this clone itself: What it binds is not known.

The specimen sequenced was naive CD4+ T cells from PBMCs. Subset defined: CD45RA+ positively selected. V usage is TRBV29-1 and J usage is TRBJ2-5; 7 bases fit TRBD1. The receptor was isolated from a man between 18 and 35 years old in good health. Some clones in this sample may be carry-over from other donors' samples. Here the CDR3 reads CSVAQGQETQYF. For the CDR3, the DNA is TGCAGCGTTGCACAGGGGCAGGAGACCCAGTACTTC.